The source of this T cell receptor beta chain is a study of CD8 T cells in Susac syndrome. A quantity of about 0.5 to 1 ug RNA underwent reverse transcription using random hexamers. The immunoSEQ assay covered 54 Vbeta and 13 Jbeta segments for CDR3. TCRdb analysed the immunoSEQ multiplex PCR reads with MiXCR anew, one entry per CDR3 protein. The data show 250,000 to 350,000 distinct CDR3 sequences, with around 84% seen just once and approximately 0.11% held by the top ten. The CDR3 is made up of 12 amino acids. In germline, CDR1 is SGHKS, CDR2 YYEKEE (reference sequence). Deletions cut 1 base from V and 6 bases from J, with 8 bases between. CD8+ and CD4+ blood T cells underwent TCR beta sequencing. The multiple sclerosis control group was made up of treatment-naive patients with stable or active relapsing-remitting disease. Negative isolation was applied to CD8+ and CD4+ T cells, and FACS enrichment was applied to TEMRA cells.

The chain is built from TRBV5-5 and TRBJ2-7; D remains unclear. The sequenced sample was CD8+ T cells from PBMCs. The clonotype comes from a human donor with multiple sclerosis. The CDR3 is CASSLPEAEQYF. The CDR3 DNA reads as TGTGCCAGCAGCTTGCCTGAAGCCGAGCAGTACTTC.